A single sample is the source of the 15 T cell receptor beta chains below, sequenced in a study of metastatic and nonmetastatic thyroid tumors. Each patient came to thyroid surgery without any prior treatment (of any kind). TCRdb re-clonotyped the PCR reads via MiXCR. Among roughly 18,000 clones listed, under 30% were seen once. The material sequenced was tumor tissue. Receptors originate from a male donor with papillary thyroid cancer or a benign thyroid nodule (not recorded which). Some clones in this sample may be carry-over from other donors' samples.

This clone was observed many times. This chain uses TRBV6-1 with TRBJ1-1, with 7 bases aligning to TRBD1. The CDR3 runs 14 residues. Germline CDR1 is MNHNS and CDR2 is SASEGT. V was clipped by 7 bases and J by 5 bases; unmatched bases: 10. The CDR3 loop is CASTRQGMRTEAFF. The CDR3 DNA follows: TGTGCCAGCACTCGACAGGGCATGAGAACTGAAGCTTTCTTT.

This clone ranks as medium-sized (0.01 to 0.1%). V gene TRBV11-2 combines with J gene TRBJ2-7, with 7 bases aligning to TRBD2. After removal of 5 bases from V and 3 bases from J, the junction contained 10 bases not matched to a gene. Germline CDR1 and CDR2: SGHAT and FQNNGV. The CDR3 contains 15 residues. The CDR3 spells CASSALVGGVYEQYF. As DNA, the CDR3 is TGTGCCAGCAGCGCCCTCGTGGGAGGGGTCTACGAGCAGTACTTC.

This clone was counted between two and nine times. The V call is TRBV6-1, the J call TRBJ2-6; perhaps TRBD1 as D (5 bases). The CDR3 has 16 residues. From germline, CDR1 is MNHNS and CDR2 SASEGT. With 6 bases removed from V and 2 bases from J, the gap between germline ends came to 14 bases. The CDR3 coding sequence is TGTGCCAGCAGCCTCACACAGGTTCCTGGGGCCAACGTCCTGACTTTC. This translates into CASSLTQVPGANVLTF.

This chain joins TRBV20-1 and TRBJ2-3, with D unclear. The CDR3 extends over 14 amino acids. Trimming took 0 bases from V and 2 from J, leaving 9 bases between them. Germline V gene data show CDR1 as DFQATT and CDR2 as SNEGSKA (reference sequence). This chain's CDR3 is CSARDATFTDTQYF. For the CDR3, the DNA is TGCAGTGCTAGAGATGCGACCTTCACAGATACGCAGTATTTT.

This clone was counted ten times or more. The chain couples TRBV7-3 to TRBJ2-1; D gene unclear. Germline assignment: CDR1 SGHTA and CDR2 FQGTGA. V shed 5 bases and J shed 4 bases, with 9 bases lying between them. CDR3 length: 13 amino acids. CDR3 DNA sequence: TGTGCCAGCAGCAGGGCTGGGTACAATGAGCAGTTCTTC. This translates into CASSRAGYNEQFF.

The rearrangement links TRBV20-1 to TRBJ2-7; D is unclear. Germline CDR1 is DFQATT and CDR2 is SNEGSKA (reference sequence). The CDR3 is made up of 14 amino acids. The V end lost 7 bases, the J end lost 2 bases, and 18 bases lay between the germline ends. CDR3 sequence: CSVRPASGPYEQYF. Written as DNA, the CDR3 is TGCAGTGTCCGGCCAGCTAGTGGGCCCTACGAGCAGTACTTC.

This clone was detected a few times. This chain links TRBV28 with TRBJ2-7, with D maybe TRBD1 (5 bases). V gave up 10 bases and J gave up 7 bases, with 14 bases separating them. The CDR3 runs to 11 residues. CDR1 is MDHEN, CDR2 SYDVKM, per germline. CDR3 sequence: CATRVRKEQYF. The CDR3, as DNA: TGTGCCACCAGGGTGAGAAAAGAGCAGTACTTC.

This clone was seen at least ten times. The V call is TRBV5-8, the J call TRBJ2-1; D gene unclear. From germline, CDR1 is SGHTS and CDR2 YDEGEE. The CDR3 sequence is 14 residues long. Trimming cost V 2 bases and J 6 bases, with 12 bases left between them. CDR3 DNA sequence: TGTGCCAGCAGCTTAAAGTCGAACCTCAATGAGCAGTTCTTC. This encodes CASSLKSNLNEQFF. The whole variable domain, remainder taken from reference TRBV5-8 and TRBJ2-1, is EAGVTQSPTHLIKTRGQQATLRCSPISGHTSVYWYQQALGLGLQFLLWYDEGEERNRGNFPPRFSGRQFPNYSSELNVNALELEDSALYLCASSLKSNLNEQFFGPGTRLTVL.

This chain connects TRBV11-2 to TRBJ1-4; 7 nucleotides align to TRBD1. From germline, CDR1 is SGHAT and CDR2 FQNNGV. V was pared by 5 bases and J by 6 bases, with 9 bases of the junction left unmatched. The CDR3 spans 15 residues. CDR3: CASSPIDRVDEKLFF. CDR3 DNA: TGTGCCAGCAGCCCTATCGACAGGGTTGATGAAAAACTGTTTTTT.

As DNA, the CDR3 is TGTGCCAGCAGCCAAGTCGAGGATCTCGAGCAGTACTTC. It encodes CASSQVEDLEQYF. The V and J genes are TRBV3-1 and TRBJ2-7, with no clear D. The CDR3 runs to 13 residues. Germline loops: CDR1 LGHDT, CDR2 YNNKEL (reference sequence). Trimming shortened V by 1 base and J by 6 bases, and 10 bases separated the two germline ends.

This clone was seen more than once but under ten times. V gene TRBV6-1 combines with J gene TRBJ1-2, with 7 positions matching TRBD1. Germline lookup yields CDR1 MNHNS and CDR2 SASEGT. The CDR3 runs 14 residues. V lost 5 bases, J lost 6 bases, and 9 bases stayed unmatched. CDR3: CASSYGFTGDGYTF. The CDR3 DNA sequence: TGTGCCAGCAGTTACGGCTTCACAGGGGATGGCTACACCTTC.

The rearrangement joins TRBV12-3 or TRBV12-4 to TRBJ2-5; D is unresolved. This CDR3 spans 12 amino acids. Trimming took 4 bases from V and 5 from J, leaving 8 bases between them. The CDR3 protein is CASSWGPETQYF. The CDR3, as DNA: TGTGCCAGCAGTTGGGGTCCGGAGACCCAGTACTTC.

About this clone: One end of the junction is discordant with germline, which a read error may explain. The chain is built from TRBV6-1 and TRBJ2-7; tentative D call: TRBD2 (6 bases). Germline CDR1 and CDR2: MNHNS and SASEGT. The length of the CDR3 is 14 residues. The CDR3 loop reads CASGRDLVSSEQYF. The CDR3 DNA reads TGTGCCAGCGGCCGGGACTTGGTCTCCTCCGAGCAGTACTTC.

This clone was detected a few times. The chain uses TRBV5-1 and TRBJ2-1; a weak D match, TRBD2 (5 bases). CDR3 length: 15 residues. The germline V gene has CDR1 SGHRS and CDR2 YFSETQ. Trimming left V 4 bases short and J 4 bases short, with 15 bases between. The CDR3 reads CASSAASGRYNEQFF. The CDR3 region has the DNA TGCGCCAGCAGCGCGGCATCGGGAAGATACAATGAGCAGTTCTTC.

The rearrangement uses TRBV20-1 and TRBJ2-3; D call uncertain. V lost 5 bases and J lost 2, with 8 bases in between. Germline V gives CDR1 DFQATT, CDR2 SNEGSKA (reference sequence). The CDR3 sequence is 12 residues long. CDR3 protein: CSAFTNTDTQYF. CDR3 in DNA: TGCAGTGCTTTTACGAACACAGATACGCAGTATTTT.